This TCR beta chain is drawn from a study of response to subunit inactivated influenza vaccine. MiXCR was run by TCRdb on the RT-PCR reads, yielding one entry per CDR3 protein. The sample records approximately 700,000 distinct CDR3 sequences, approximately 15% being singletons. V lost 6 bases and J 6 bases, leaving 17 bases between the germline ends. This CDR3 has 15 amino acids. In germline, CDR1 is SEHNR, CDR2 FQNEAQ (reference sequence). The study's findings and limits: Authors suggested that a seasonal influenza vaccination recruits few new T cells each time.

To note about this clonotype: Its antigen is undetermined.

The source was PBMCs from blood, collected approximately 13 days after vaccination. This receptor was identified in a man aged 45-60 years who received an inactivated influenza vaccine. The J gene is TRBJ2-2, the V gene TRBV7-9, with D perhaps assigned TRBD1 or TRBD2 (5 bases each). CDR3 sequence reads: CASRVGTSPPGELFF. The CDR3 DNA reads as TGTGCCAGCAGGGTGGGGACCTCCCCACCCGGGGAGCTGTTTTTT.